This T cell receptor (beta chain) was retrieved from a study of response to subunit inactivated influenza vaccine. The CDR3 extends over 15 amino acids. V was clipped by 5 bases and J by 4 bases, with 17 bases between them. Germline V gives CDR1 SGHAT, CDR2 FQNNGV. This clonotype was detected a few times. TCRdb re-analysed the RT-PCR reads in MiXCR, keeping a single row per CDR3 protein. The sample contains around 570,000 distinct CDR3 sequences, around 10% of which appear only once. This same sample was also taken into another study, of T cells expressing NK-cell markers. That source notes: Beta-chain TCR cDNA was generated via 5'RACE template switching with UMIs.

The specimen comprised PBMCs from blood, sampled on the day of vaccination. This rearrangement joins TRBV11-2 to TRBJ1-2; D ambiguous. This TCR derives from a man aged 45-65 years who received an inactivated influenza vaccine. CDR3 bases: TGTGCCAGCAGCCCGCTACAAAGTTCCCTCTATGGCTACACCTTC. This translates into CASSPLQSSLYGYTF.